This T cell receptor beta chain was captured by sequencing in a study of blood T cell repertoires in COVID-19 (dated by TCRdb to the early 2020s). Describing the broader study: Samples from collaborators originated in the United States, Italy and Spain and spanned both the acute and convalescent phases of COVID-19. The material from the prospective study consisted of cDNA or gDNA derived from T cells, B-cell-depleted T cells, or PBMCs. The dataset comprised deeply sampled blood TCRbeta repertoires from subjects exposed to, actively infected with, or recovered from COVID-19. A freely available public database, intended as a resource for researchers studying the immune response to SARS-CoV-2, is where the repertoires were released. The samples were drawn from the first 160 participants of the ongoing ImmuneRACE study and from roughly 1,300 subjects provided by 6 global collaborators. The sample metadata nearly always contained a de-identified subject ID, COVID-19 status, age in years and sex. Where available, HLA class I and class II types were taken from metadata supplied by the sample provider and were not determined by assay-based typing. Study-wide conclusions, independent of this receptor: The amount of clinical and demographic metadata varied by source and participant and was provided uncurated.

Whole blood was collected in K2EDTA tubes by collaborating institutions according to the institutions' own protocols. Collaborator samples were shipped for TCRbeta analysis as frozen whole blood, isolated PBMCs, or DNA extracted from either sample type. The immunoSEQ Assay, a bias-controlled multiplex PCR, was used to amplify TCRbeta CDR3 regions from genomic DNA. As for how the authors treated the data: Nucleated cell counts per sample were estimated from amplification of reference gene primers within the assay. Sequence reads were collapsed and filtered to measure the absolute abundance of every unique TCRbeta CDR3 rearrangement. For each sample, productive Simpson clonality was calculated by taking the square root of Simpson's diversity index across productive rearrangements. The table was pulled from immuneACCESS by TCRdb, which kept in-frame rearrangements only. Such tables lose some clones; where checked, under half of the loss comes from unresolved V genes, and the rest has no known cause. V, J and clone size are those of that table, while D and trimming were read from the DNA. A total of tens of thousands of clones appear in this sample, about 88% of them only once. Approximately 19% of the sample comes from the top ten.

From the germline V gene, CDR1 is SNHLY and CDR2 is FYNNEI. Trimming at the junction amounts to 3 bases on V and 1 base on J, and the germline ends lie 12 bases apart. The CDR3 contains 15 residues, cysteine and phenylalanine counted. The read is trimmed to its CDR3 DNA, 45 bases read in frame from base 1. As concerns this clone: The antigen it binds to is not known. Base qualities were left out, and no much larger clone turns up one base away.

This clonotype was obtained from a human donor in a cohort sampled during active COVID-19. Sequencing used peripheral blood. The chain is made from TRBV2 and TRBJ2-5, with TRBD2 perhaps the D gene, on 6 matching bases. The CDR3 sequence is CASSDGREIQETQYF. The DNA sequence reads TGTGCCAGCAGTGACGGACGGGAGATCCAAGAGACCCAGTACTTC. The variable domain in full, with residues beyond the CDR3 obtained from the reference TRBV2 and TRBJ2-5 genes, is EPEVTQTPSHQVTQMGQEVILRCVPISNHLYFYWYRQILGQKVEFLVSFYNNEISEKSEIFDDQFSVERPDGSNFTLKIRSTKLEDSAMYFCASSDGREIQETQYFGPGTRLLVL.